This TCR beta chain was identified in a study of control samples from healthy donors and cancer patients. Data came from immunoSEQ multiplex PCR; TCRdb stores just in-frame clones and leaves some out. This repertoire includes some 180,000 clones. The sequenced material came from blood. The receptor was isolated from a woman in her twenties or thirties in good health.

CDR3 residues: CASSLRGGNSPLHF. The CDR3 nucleotides read TGTGCCAGCAGTTTACGGGGGGGCAATTCACCCCTCCACTTT. The chain uses TRBV27 and TRBJ1-6; tentative D call: TRBD1 (6 bases). The CDR3 loop spans 14 amino acids. Germline CDR1 is MNHEY and CDR2 is SMNVEV (reference sequence). V lost 2 bases to trimming and J lost 7 bases, with 9 bases between them.